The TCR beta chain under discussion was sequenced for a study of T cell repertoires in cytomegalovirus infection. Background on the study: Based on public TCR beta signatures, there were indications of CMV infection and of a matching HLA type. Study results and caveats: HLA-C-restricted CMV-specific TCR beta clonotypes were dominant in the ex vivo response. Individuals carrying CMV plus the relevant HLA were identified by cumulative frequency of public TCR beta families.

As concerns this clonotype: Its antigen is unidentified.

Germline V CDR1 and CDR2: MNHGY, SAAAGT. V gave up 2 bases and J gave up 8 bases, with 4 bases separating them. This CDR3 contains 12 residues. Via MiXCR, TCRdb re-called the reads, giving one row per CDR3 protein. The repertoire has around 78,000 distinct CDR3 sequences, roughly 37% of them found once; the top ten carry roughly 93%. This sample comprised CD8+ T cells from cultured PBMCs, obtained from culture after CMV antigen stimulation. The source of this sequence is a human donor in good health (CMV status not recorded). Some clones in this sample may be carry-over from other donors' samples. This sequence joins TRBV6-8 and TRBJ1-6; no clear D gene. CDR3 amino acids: CASSYLDSPLHF. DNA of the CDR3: TGTGCCAGCAGTTACCTGGATTCACCCCTCCACTTT.